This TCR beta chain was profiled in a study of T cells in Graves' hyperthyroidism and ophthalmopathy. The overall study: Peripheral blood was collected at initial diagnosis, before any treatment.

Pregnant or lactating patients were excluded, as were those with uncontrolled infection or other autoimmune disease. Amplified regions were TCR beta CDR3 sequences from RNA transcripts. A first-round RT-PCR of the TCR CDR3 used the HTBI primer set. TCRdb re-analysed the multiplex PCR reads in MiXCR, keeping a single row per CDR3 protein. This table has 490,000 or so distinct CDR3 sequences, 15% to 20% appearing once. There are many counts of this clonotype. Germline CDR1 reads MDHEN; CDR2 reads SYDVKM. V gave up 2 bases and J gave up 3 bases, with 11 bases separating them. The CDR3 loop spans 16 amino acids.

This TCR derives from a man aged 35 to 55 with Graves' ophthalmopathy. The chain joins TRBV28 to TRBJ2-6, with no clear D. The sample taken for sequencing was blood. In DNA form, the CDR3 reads TGTGCCAGCAGTTTAGGATCTTTAAGTGGGGCCAACGTCCTGACTTTC. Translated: CASSLGSLSGANVLTF.